This TCR beta chain was retrieved from a study of tumor-infiltrating lymphocytes in primary liver carcinoma. Study-wide context: Tumor staging was T1-T3 N0M0; sizes spanned 4.2 to 10 cm across.

Making TCR beta cDNA involved approximately 0.5 ug total RNA and a constant-region primer. Three nested multiplex PCR rounds of slightly modified ARM-PCR generated TCR beta libraries. TRBV1-TRBV30 forward primers paired with a C-beta reverse primer were used in the first two PCR rounds, which ran approximately 11 cycles each. TCRdb reprocessed the multiplex PCR reads with MiXCR, giving one entry per CDR3 protein. Here the sample spans approximately 330,000 distinct CDR3 sequences, less than 75% being singletons. They got blood RNA out of unsorted whole blood and also pulled out germline DNA. Germline lookup yields CDR1 MRHNA and CDR2 SNTAGT. Trimming left V 2 bases short and J 5 bases short, with 8 bases between. The CDR3 has 13 amino acids.

The receptor comes from a middle-aged man with primary liver carcinoma and hepatitis B virus infection. The V call is TRBV6-4, the J call TRBJ2-3; D remains ambiguous. Sequences were obtained from peripheral blood. The CDR3 sequence is CASSDNEGDTQYF. CDR3 bases: TGTGCCAGCAGTGACAATGAAGGAGATACGCAGTATTTT.